This TCR beta chain was captured by sequencing in a study of immune cell composition in non-small cell lung cancer. Assay used: immunoSEQ multiplex PCR; TCRdb lists only in-frame clones, some missing. The sample has about 7,200 clones, 70% seen once. The CDR3 sequence is 14 residues long. The J segment lost 4 bases and the V segment lost 2 bases, leaving 4 bases of the junction unmatched. Germline loops: CDR1 SNHLY, CDR2 FYNNEI. Sample: lung tumor tissue. This TCR derives from a human donor with non-small cell lung cancer. V and J are TRBV2 and TRBJ2-7, with 8 bases that match TRBD2. The CDR3 reads CASSETGLGYEQYF. The CDR3, as DNA: TGTGCCAGCAGTGAAACGGGACTAGGGTACGAGCAGTACTTC.